This is a list of T cell receptor beta chains from one sample in a study of tumor and adjacent non-tumor tissue in lung cancer. Each CDR3 protein gets one entry after TCRdb re-called the multiplex PCR reads with MiXCR. The sample includes approximately 68,000 distinct CDR3 sequences, around 73% of them seen just once. The sequencing sample was made of lung tumor tissue. All receptors derive from a man aged 55 to 69 with non-small cell lung cancer. Each CDR3 is given with its conserved first and last residue. A row's size may be missing; if present it is once, few, many or a size class.

v_gene,j_gene,abundance,CDR3aa
TRBV20-1,TRBJ2-1,.,CSASRDSSYSEQFF
TRBV20-1,TRBJ2-3,.,CSALRPEGARTDTQYF
TRBV6-5,TRBJ2-3,.,CASRSELAGGPGTDTQYF
TRBV28,TRBJ2-2,.,CASSDPGQRLARELFF
TRBV5-1,TRBJ2-1,.,CASSILPNRNEQFF
TRBV29-1,TRBJ2-1,once,CSAVRGDNEQFF
TRBV28,TRBJ2-2,many,CASSLSWRLTGELFF
TRBV6-1,TRBJ1-5,.,CASSAEGYQSQHF
TRBV6-1,TRBJ2-7,.,CANSEAIETVSPYEQYF
TRBV5-1,TRBJ2-3,.,CTSSQLAGGTDTRYF
TRBV29-1,TRBJ1-1,once,CSVSGMGTGNEAFF
TRBV11-1,TRBJ2-2,medium-sized,CASSSRQGPGELFF
TRBV5-1,TRBJ2-7,.,CTSSLTSAGDMGEQYF
TRBV20-1,TRBJ2-5,.,CSTSRKGPTETQYF
TRBV12-3/TRBV12-4,TRBJ2-1,few,CASNFGGRAHEQFF
TRBV20-1,TRBJ2-4,.,CNAGDVTVAKNIQYF
TRBV10-3,TRBJ2-7,.,CANRIPDRGYEQYF
TRBV7-9,TRBJ2-3,.,CVRSLVEGTTDTQYF
TRBV5-1,TRBJ2-1,.,CASSLRTGSYNEQFF
TRBV5-1,TRBJ2-1,.,CVSSSVLNEQFF
TRBV7-9,TRBJ2-5,.,CASSPGTGEEIQYF
TRBV6-5,TRBJ2-1,.,CASSYRGDSYNEKFF
TRBV6-6,TRBJ2-5,.,CVSRSKGGTQYF
TRBV29-1,TRBJ1-5,.,CSVISNVNQHQHF
TRBV6-5,TRBJ2-7,.,CASNSGTFYEQYF
TRBV6-1,TRBJ1-3,.,CAAYRSSREYSGNTIYF
TRBV20-1,TRBJ2-3,.,CSAQGSSGRAADMQYF
TRBV20-1,TRBJ1-5,.,CSVRVGETSDNQPQHF
TRBV20-1,TRBJ2-2,.,CSTILTGELFF
TRBV20-1,TRBJ2-3,.,CSAKDNLETSGTDTQYF
TRBV29-1,TRBJ2-7,once,CSGSTGGYEQCF
TRBV6-6,TRBJ2-1,once,CASSYSNSEPCLEQFF
TRBV6-1,TRBJ2-2,.,CASSMGQGQSTGELFF
TRBV29-1,TRBJ2-4,.,CSIWVWGNILYF
TRBV20-1,TRBJ2-3,.,CCATASTDMQYF
TRBV5-6,TRBJ2-7,.,CASTGGIYKQYF
TRBV6-6,TRBJ2-3,.,CASSHSGGGTYTQYF
TRBV6-5,TRBJ1-2,.,CASSYVRTGGGYGYTF
TRBV6-5,TRBJ2-3,few,CTNSAASPPRTQYF